This TCR beta chain emerged from a study of cytomegalovirus exposure and HLA in healthy donors. Notes on the study in general: Reported findings show TCR beta sequences accurately forecast HLA-A and HLA-B alleles in most subjects.

Use of 60 Vbeta and 13 Jbeta primers characterized the PCR. Measured with immunoSEQ multiplex PCR; TCRdb has only the in-frame clones, and not every one. The repertoire holds roughly 160,000 clones, with 80% as singletons. Concerning this clone: Its cognate antigen is unknown.

Looked up from germline, CDR1 is MNHEY and CDR2 is SVGAGI. This CDR3 contains 14 residues. With V trimmed by 3 bases and J by 2 bases, 3 bases remained unmatched. This clonotype was obtained from a woman in her 50s in good health and CMV-seronegative. The rearrangement joins TRBV6-5 to TRBJ2-7; TRBD1 aligns across 8 bases. Sequencing input: PBMCs. For the CDR3, the DNA is TGTGCCAGCAGTTATGACAGGGGAACCTACGAGCAGTACTTC. As protein: CASSYDRGTYEQYF.